These T cell receptor beta chains were read from a single sample in a study of T cell responses to AZD1222 COVID-19 vaccine. The data were produced by immunoSEQ multiplex PCR, yet TCRdb's version contains in-frame clones alone and is incomplete. The data contain some 120,000 clones, 80% to 90% of them seen just once; the ten biggest clones take up under 2%. Sequenced material: peripheral blood, taken on day 0 of AZD1222 vaccination. These receptors all stem from an adult in good health. Each CDR3 is given with its conserved first and last residue. A D gene is named only where the DNA matches it firmly. Size values are once, few and many counts, or a class for expanded clones, and some rows have none.

d_gene: TRBD2; j_gene: TRBJ2-5; abundance: .; v_gene: TRBV5-4; CDR3nt: TGTGCCAGCAGCAGACTAGCGGGAGGGCCCCGCGAGTACTTC; CDR3aa: CASSRLAGGPREYF
d_gene: .; j_gene: TRBJ1-2; abundance: .; v_gene: TRBV11-3; CDR3nt: TGTGCCAGCAGCTGGCCGGACTCTGGCTACACCTTC; CDR3aa: CASSWPDSGYTF
d_gene: TRBD1; j_gene: TRBJ1-4; abundance: .; v_gene: TRBV19; CDR3nt: TGTGCCAGTAGTTCGACAGGGGGAAAACTGTTTTTT; CDR3aa: CASSSTGGKLFF
d_gene: TRBD1; j_gene: TRBJ1-4; abundance: .; v_gene: TRBV30; CDR3nt: TGTGCCTGGAGCGACAGGGGGCCGGCTGAAAAACTGTTTTTT; CDR3aa: CAWSDRGPAEKLFF
d_gene: .; j_gene: TRBJ1-2; abundance: once; v_gene: TRBV28; CDR3nt: TGTGCCAGCAGTTTATCGGCGGGAAGAGCTAACTATGGCTACACCTTC; CDR3aa: CASSLSAGRANYGYTF
d_gene: .; j_gene: TRBJ2-3; abundance: once; v_gene: TRBV12-5; CDR3nt: TGTGCTAGTGCCGCGAGGCGGGGCAGTGATACGCAGTATTTT; CDR3aa: CASAARRGSDTQYF
d_gene: .; j_gene: TRBJ2-6; abundance: .; v_gene: TRBV18; CDR3nt: TGTGCCAGCTCACCATCCTCTGGGGCCAACGTCCTGACTTTC; CDR3aa: CASSPSSGANVLTF
d_gene: TRBD1; j_gene: TRBJ2-1; abundance: .; v_gene: TRBV24-1; CDR3nt: TGTGCCACCAGTGACGTGGACAGGGGAAACAATGAGCAGTTCTTC; CDR3aa: CATSDVDRGNNEQFF
d_gene: .; j_gene: TRBJ2-7; abundance: .; v_gene: TRBV29-1; CDR3nt: TGCAGCGTTGCAATGCCCGAGCAGTACTTC; CDR3aa: CSVAMPEQYF
d_gene: .; j_gene: TRBJ2-7; abundance: .; v_gene: TRBV11-1; CDR3nt: TGTGCCAGCAGCTTAGGATTCAGCTCCTACGAGCAGTACTTC; CDR3aa: CASSLGFSSYEQYF
d_gene: TRBD1; j_gene: TRBJ1-6; abundance: .; v_gene: TRBV6-6; CDR3nt: TGTGCCAGCAGTTCGGGACAGTATAATTCACCCCTCCACTTT; CDR3aa: CASSSGQYNSPLHF
d_gene: TRBD2; j_gene: TRBJ2-1; abundance: .; v_gene: TRBV25-1; CDR3nt: TGTGCCAGCAGTGAGTCATTCGGGGGGTGGGATGAGCAGTTCTTC; CDR3aa: CASSESFGGWDEQFF
d_gene: TRBD1; j_gene: TRBJ1-1; abundance: .; v_gene: TRBV6-5; CDR3nt: TGTGCCAGCAGGAGAAGCCGGGACAGGGGGCTCGAAGCTTTCTTT; CDR3aa: CASRRSRDRGLEAFF
d_gene: .; j_gene: TRBJ2-1; abundance: .; v_gene: TRBV5-1; CDR3nt: TGCGCCAGCAGCGCGGGACAAACTTACAATGAGCAGTTCTTC; CDR3aa: CASSAGQTYNEQFF
d_gene: TRBD1; j_gene: TRBJ2-2; abundance: .; v_gene: TRBV6-5; CDR3nt: TGTGCCAGCAGGAAGGGACAGGGGGCGGTCGGGGAGCTGTTTTTT; CDR3aa: CASRKGQGAVGELFF
d_gene: TRBD1; j_gene: TRBJ1-5; abundance: .; v_gene: TRBV28; CDR3nt: TGTGCCAGCAGGGACAGGCAGGGCAATCAGCCCCAGCATTTT; CDR3aa: CASRDRQGNQPQHF
d_gene: .; j_gene: TRBJ2-1; abundance: .; v_gene: TRBV5-6; CDR3nt: TGTGCCAGCAGCCCCCGGGGAGGCTCGAGGGGATCCTACAATGAGCAGTTCTTC; CDR3aa: CASSPRGGSRGSYNEQFF